The source of this T cell receptor beta chain is a study of T-cell reconstitution after alpha-beta-depleted transplantation in children. Unique molecular identifiers tagged the TCRbeta library. A single record per CDR3 protein comes from TCRdb applying MiXCR to the PCR reads. The sample gives 330,000 or so distinct CDR3 sequences, about 7.3% of which show up once; approximately 9.6% is in the top ten. V lost 0 bases to trimming and J lost 4 bases, with 19 bases between them. Germline V CDR1 and CDR2: SGDLS, YYNGEE. The CDR3 is 17 residues long. General observations from the study: Newly produced T cells mostly provided counts and TCRbeta diversity after one year, as hyperexpanded clones declined. The study reportedly traced alpha-beta T cells about two months after transplant to several hundred expanded graft clones.

Many counts were recorded for this clonotype. Antigen unknown. The sequence was obtained from a female patient aged 2 to 10 who had a stem cell transplant for Fanconi anemia, so the T cells may come from the graft donor. This chain uses TRBV9 with TRBJ2-5; D unclear. This sample comprised peripheral blood, obtained 360 days after TCRalphabeta/CD19-depleted stem cell transplant. For the CDR3, the DNA is TGTGCCAGCAGCGTAGGAAAGGGTCGGCGGAACTTAGAGACCCAGTACTTC. It encodes CASSVGKGRRNLETQYF.